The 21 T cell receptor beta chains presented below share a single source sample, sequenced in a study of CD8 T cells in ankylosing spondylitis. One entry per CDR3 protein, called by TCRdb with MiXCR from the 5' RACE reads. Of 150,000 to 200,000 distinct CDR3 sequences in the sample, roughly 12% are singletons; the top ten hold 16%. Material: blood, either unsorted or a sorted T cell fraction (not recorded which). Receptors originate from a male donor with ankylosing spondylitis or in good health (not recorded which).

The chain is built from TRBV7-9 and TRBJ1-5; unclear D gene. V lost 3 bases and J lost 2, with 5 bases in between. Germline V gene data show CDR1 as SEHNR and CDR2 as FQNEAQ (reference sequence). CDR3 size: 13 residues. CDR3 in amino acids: CASSFTGNQPQHF. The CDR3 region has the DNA TGTGCCAGCAGCTTCACTGGCAATCAGCCCCAGCATTTT.

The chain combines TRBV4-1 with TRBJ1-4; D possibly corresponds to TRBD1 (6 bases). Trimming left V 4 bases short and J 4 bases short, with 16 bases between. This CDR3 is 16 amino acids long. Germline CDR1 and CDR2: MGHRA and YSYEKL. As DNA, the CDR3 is TGCGCCAGCAGCCCCAGCCGGGACAAATTTAATGAAAAACTGTTTTTT. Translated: CASSPSRDKFNEKLFF.

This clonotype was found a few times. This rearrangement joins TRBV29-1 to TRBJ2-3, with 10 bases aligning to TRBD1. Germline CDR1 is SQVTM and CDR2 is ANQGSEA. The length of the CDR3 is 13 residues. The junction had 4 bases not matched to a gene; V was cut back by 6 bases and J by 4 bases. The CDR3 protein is CSVRTGGSDTQYF. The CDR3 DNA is TGCAGCGTCCGGACAGGGGGATCAGATACGCAGTATTTT.

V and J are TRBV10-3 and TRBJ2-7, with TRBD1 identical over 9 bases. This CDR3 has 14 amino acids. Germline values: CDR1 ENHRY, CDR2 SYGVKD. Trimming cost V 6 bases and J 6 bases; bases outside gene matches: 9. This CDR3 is CAIRDRGIQGEQYF. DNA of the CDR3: TGTGCCATCAGGGACAGGGGAATTCAAGGCGAGCAGTACTTC.

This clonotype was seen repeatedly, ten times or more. CDR3 bases: TGTGCCACCAGTGATGACACGGACAGTTACAATGAGCAGTTCTTC. Its translation is CATSDDTDSYNEQFF. This chain links TRBV24-1 with TRBJ2-1; a possible D gene is TRBD1 (6 bases). The ends were cut back, 3 bases at V and 4 bases at J, with 12 bases in the middle. CDR1 is KGHDR, CDR2 SFDVKD, per germline. The length of the CDR3 is 15 residues.

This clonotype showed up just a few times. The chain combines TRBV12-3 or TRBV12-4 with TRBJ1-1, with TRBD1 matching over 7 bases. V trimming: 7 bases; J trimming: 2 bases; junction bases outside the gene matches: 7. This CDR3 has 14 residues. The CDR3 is CASTPGGVNTEAFF. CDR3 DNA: TGTGCCAGCACCCCAGGGGGGGTCAACACTGAAGCTTTCTTT.

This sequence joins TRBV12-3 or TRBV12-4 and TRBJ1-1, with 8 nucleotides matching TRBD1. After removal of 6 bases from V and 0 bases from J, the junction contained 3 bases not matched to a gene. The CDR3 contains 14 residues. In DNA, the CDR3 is TGTGCCAGCAGCGTGACAGGGGTGAACACTGAAGCTTTCTTT. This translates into CASSVTGVNTEAFF.

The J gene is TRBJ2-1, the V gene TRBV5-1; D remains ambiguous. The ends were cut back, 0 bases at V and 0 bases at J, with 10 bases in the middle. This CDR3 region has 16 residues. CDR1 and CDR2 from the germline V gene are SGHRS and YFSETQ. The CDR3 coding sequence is TGCGCCAGCAGCTTGGGGACCCGAAGCTCCTACAATGAGCAGTTCTTC. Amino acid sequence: CASSLGTRSSYNEQFF.

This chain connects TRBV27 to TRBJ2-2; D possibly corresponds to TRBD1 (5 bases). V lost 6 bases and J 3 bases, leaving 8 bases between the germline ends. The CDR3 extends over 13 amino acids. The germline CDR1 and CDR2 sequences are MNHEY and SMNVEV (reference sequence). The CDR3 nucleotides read TGTGCCAGCAGGGACACCTACACCGGGGAGCTGTTTTTT. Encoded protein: CASRDTYTGELFF.

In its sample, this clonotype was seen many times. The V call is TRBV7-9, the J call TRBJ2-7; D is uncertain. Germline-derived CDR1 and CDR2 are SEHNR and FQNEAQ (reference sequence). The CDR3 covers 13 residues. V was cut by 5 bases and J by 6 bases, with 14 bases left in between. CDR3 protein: CASSPGPSSEQYF. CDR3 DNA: TGTGCCAGCAGCCCCGGGCCTAGTAGCGAGCAGTACTTC.

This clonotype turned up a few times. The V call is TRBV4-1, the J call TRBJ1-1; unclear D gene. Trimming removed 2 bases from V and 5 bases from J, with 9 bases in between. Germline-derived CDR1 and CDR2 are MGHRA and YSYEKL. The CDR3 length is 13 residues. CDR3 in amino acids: CASSQRKGTEAFF. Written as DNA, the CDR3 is TGCGCCAGCAGCCAAAGGAAAGGGACTGAAGCTTTCTTT.

This chain's CDR3 is CASSLVSAGFGYTF. The CDR3 nucleotides read TGCGCCAGCAGCTTGGTTTCGGCGGGGTTTGGCTACACCTTC. The V call is TRBV5-1, the J call TRBJ1-2; D is ambiguous. The V and J ends lost 0 bases and 7 bases respectively, with 13 bases between them. Germline assignment: CDR1 SGHRS and CDR2 YFSETQ. CDR3 size: 14 residues.

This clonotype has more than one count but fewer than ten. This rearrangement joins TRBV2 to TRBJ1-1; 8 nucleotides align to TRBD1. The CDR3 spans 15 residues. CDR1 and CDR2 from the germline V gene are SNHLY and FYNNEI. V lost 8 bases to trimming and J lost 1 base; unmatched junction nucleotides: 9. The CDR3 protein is CASLLAGQGNTEAFF. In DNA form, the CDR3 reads TGTGCCAGCCTACTCGCTGGACAGGGGAACACTGAAGCTTTCTTT.

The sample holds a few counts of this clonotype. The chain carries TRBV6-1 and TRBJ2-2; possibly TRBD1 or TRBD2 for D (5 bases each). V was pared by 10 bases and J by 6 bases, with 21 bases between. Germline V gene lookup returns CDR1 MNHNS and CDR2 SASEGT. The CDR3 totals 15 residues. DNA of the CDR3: TGTGCCACCTCGACGGGGCCCGTGGGTTCCGGGGAGCTGTTTTTT. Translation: CATSTGPVGSGELFF.

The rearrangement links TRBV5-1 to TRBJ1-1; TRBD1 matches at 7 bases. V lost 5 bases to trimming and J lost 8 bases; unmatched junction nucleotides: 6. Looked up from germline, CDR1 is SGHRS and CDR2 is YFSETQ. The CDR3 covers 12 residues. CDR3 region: CASRETGSEAFF. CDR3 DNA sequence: TGCGCCAGCAGGGAGACAGGGTCCGAAGCTTTCTTT. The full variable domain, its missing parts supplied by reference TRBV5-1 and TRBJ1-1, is KAGVTQTPRYLIKTRGQQVTLSCSPISGHRSVSWYQQTPGQGLQFLFEYFSETQRNKGNFPGRFSGRQFSNSRSEMNVSTLELGDSALYLCASRETGSEAFFGQGTRLTVV.

As DNA, the CDR3 is TGTGCCAGCAGTTTTGGGTCAGGGGGCACTGAAGCTTTCTTT. Translated: CASSFGSGGTEAFF. V gene TRBV27 combines with J gene TRBJ1-1; 7 bases are shared with TRBD1. V gave up 3 bases and J gave up 4 bases; unmatched junction bases: 5. The CDR3 runs to 14 residues. Per germline, CDR1 MNHEY and CDR2 SMNVEV (reference sequence).

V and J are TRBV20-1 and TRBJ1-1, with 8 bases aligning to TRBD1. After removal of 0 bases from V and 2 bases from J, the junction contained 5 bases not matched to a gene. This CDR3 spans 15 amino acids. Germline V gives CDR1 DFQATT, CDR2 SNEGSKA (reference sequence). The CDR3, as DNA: TGCAGTGCTAGAGATCGGGCAGGGGGCAACACTGAAGCTTTCTTT. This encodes CSARDRAGGNTEAFF.

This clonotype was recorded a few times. CDR3 sequence: CASSFYSWTTEAFF. The CDR3 bases are TGTGCCAGCAGTTTTTACAGCTGGACCACTGAAGCTTTCTTT. The V call is TRBV27, the J call TRBJ1-1; D not certain. The CDR3 runs 14 residues. Per the germline V gene, CDR1 is MNHEY and CDR2 is SMNVEV (reference sequence). The V and J ends lost 3 bases and 4 bases respectively, with 12 bases between them.

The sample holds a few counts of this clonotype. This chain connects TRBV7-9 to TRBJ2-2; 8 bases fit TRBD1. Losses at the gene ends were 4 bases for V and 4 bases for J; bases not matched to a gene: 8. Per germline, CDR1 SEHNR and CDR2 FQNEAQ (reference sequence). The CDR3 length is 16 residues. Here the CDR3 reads CASSYGQGTITGELFF. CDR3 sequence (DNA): TGTGCCAGCAGCTACGGACAGGGAACGATCACCGGGGAGCTGTTTTTT.

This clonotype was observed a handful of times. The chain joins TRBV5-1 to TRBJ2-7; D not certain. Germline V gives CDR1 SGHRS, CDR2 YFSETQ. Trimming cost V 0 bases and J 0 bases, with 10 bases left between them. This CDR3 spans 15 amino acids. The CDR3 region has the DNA TGCGCCAGCAGCTTGGTTCGCACAAGCTCCTACGAGCAGTACTTC. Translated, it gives CASSLVRTSSYEQYF.

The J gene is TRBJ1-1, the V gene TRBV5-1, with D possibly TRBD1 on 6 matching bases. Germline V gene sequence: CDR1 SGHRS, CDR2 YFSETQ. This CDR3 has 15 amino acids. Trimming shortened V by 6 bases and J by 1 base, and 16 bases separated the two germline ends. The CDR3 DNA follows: TGCGCCAGCAACCTTCTTGGACAGTCGAACACTGAAGCTTTCTTT. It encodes CASNLLGQSNTEAFF.